These 23 T cell receptor beta chains share one sample of origin, sequenced in a study of blood T cell repertoires in COVID-19. Here immunoSEQ multiplex PCR was the method, and the copy in TCRdb shows in-frame clones only, minus some. The repertoire includes 110,000 to 150,000 clones, approximately 90% of them detected once, and around 4.2% sits in the top ten. The sample comprised PBMCs or T cells enriched from blood (not recorded which). Source of these receptors: a man aged 45-65 years who had recovered from COVID-19.

The chain recombines TRBV7-2 with TRBJ1-4, with D possibly matching TRBD1 (5 bases). The length of the CDR3 is 16 residues. Germline lookup yields CDR1 SGHTA and CDR2 FQGNSA. Trimming shortened V by 0 bases and J by 3 bases, and 11 bases separated the two germline ends. This CDR3 reads CASSLAKGGANEKLFF. The CDR3 bases are TGTGCCAGCAGCTTAGCGAAAGGAGGGGCTAATGAAAAACTGTTTTTT.

This rearrangement joins TRBV19 to TRBJ1-2, with D possibly being TRBD1 (6 bases). CDR1 and CDR2 from the germline V gene are LNHDA and SQIVND (reference sequence). CDR3 length equals 14 residues. Trimming left V 3 bases short and J 4 bases short, with 12 bases between. The CDR3 reads CASSILQGPYGYTF. CDR3 coding DNA: TGTGCCAGTAGTATTTTACAGGGCCCCTATGGCTACACCTTC.

The V and J genes are TRBV5-1 and TRBJ1-1; TRBD1 is a possible D gene (5 bases). The CDR3 has 15 residues. Germline V lookup: CDR1 SGHRS, CDR2 YFSETQ. V was clipped by 5 bases and J by 3 bases, with 17 bases between them. CDR3 DNA: TGCGCCAGCAGACATGGGGCGGGGATCGACACTGAAGCTTTCTTT. Encoded protein: CASRHGAGIDTEAFF.

The chain is built from TRBV2 and TRBJ1-6, with 9 nucleotides matching TRBD1. The CDR3 spans 14 residues. Looked up from germline, CDR1 is SNHLY and CDR2 is FYNNEI. The J segment lost 8 bases and the V segment lost 8 bases, leaving 7 bases of the junction unmatched. The CDR3 here is CASLYRGLDSPLHF. Written as DNA, the CDR3 is TGTGCCAGCTTGTACAGGGGGCTGGATTCACCCCTCCACTTT.

The V and J genes are TRBV19 and TRBJ1-2; 7 nucleotides agree with TRBD1. Germline V CDR1 and CDR2: LNHDA, SQIVND (reference sequence). Trimming at V came to 9 bases and at J to 0 bases, leaving 10 bases not matched to a gene. The CDR3 runs to 15 residues. CDR3 nucleotides: TGTGCCAGCAGTTGGGGGACAGAGCCTAACTATGGCTACACCTTC. Translation gives CASSWGTEPNYGYTF.

This clone was detected many times. The chain couples TRBV30 to TRBJ2-7; 12 positions match TRBD1. The trim removed 2 bases at V and 4 bases at J, leaving 9 bases unmatched. CDR1 is GTSNPN and CDR2 is SVGIG in the germline V gene (reference sequence). The CDR3 extends over 16 amino acids. The DNA of the CDR3 is TGTGCCTGGAGTCCGGGACAGGGGGCAACTACGTACGAGCAGTACTTC. Protein sequence: CAWSPGQGATTYEQYF.

As DNA, the CDR3 is TGTGCCAGTAACTACGGGAGCTATGGCTACACCTTC. Its translation is CASNYGSYGYTF. The rearrangement joins TRBV19 to TRBJ1-2; D remains unclear. This CDR3 contains 12 residues. The V gene's germline CDR1 is LNHDA and CDR2 SQIVND (reference sequence). V was pared by 7 bases and J by 4 bases, with 10 bases between.

The chain employs TRBV5-4 and TRBJ1-1; D is unclear. The CDR3 extends over 17 amino acids. CDR1 is SGHNT and CDR2 is YYREEE in the germline V gene (reference sequence). Trimming cost V 0 bases and J 3 bases, with 18 bases left between them. Here the CDR3 DNA reads TGTGCCAGCAGCTTGGCCCCTTACGTGGCACGGGACACTGAAGCTTTCTTT. As protein: CASSLAPYVARDTEAFF.

The V and J genes are TRBV3-1 (or the pseudogene TRBV3-2) and TRBJ1-6, with D perhaps TRBD1 (6 bases). Germline lookup yields CDR1 LGHDT and CDR2 YNNKEL (reference sequence). CDR3 length: 16 amino acids. Trimming removed 1 base at V and 5 bases at J, with 12 bases between. CDR3 in amino acids: CASSQAGQSNNSPLHF. The CDR3 bases are TGTGCCAGCAGCCAAGCTGGACAGAGCAATAATTCACCCCTCCACTTT.

This clone turned up a few times. The chain is built from TRBV5-4 and TRBJ1-2, with a tentative D call TRBD1 (6 bases). Germline V gives CDR1 SGHNT, CDR2 YYREEE (reference sequence). V was clipped by 5 bases and J by 3 bases, with 17 bases between them. The CDR3 length is 15 residues. This CDR3 is CASRSRPGTHYGYTF. CDR3 nucleotide sequence: TGTGCCAGCAGATCCCGACCCGGGACACACTATGGCTACACCTTC.

This clone was seen only once. The J gene is TRBJ1-2, the V gene TRBV29-1; D gene unclear. Between the trimmed V and J ends, which lost 5 bases and 5 bases, there was a span of 9 bases. CDR3 length: 11 residues. Per the germline V gene, CDR1 is SQVTM and CDR2 is ANQGSEA. CDR3 DNA: TGCAGCGTTACAGTTTTATATGGCTACACCTTC. It translates to CSVTVLYGYTF.

The CDR3 sequence is CASSLPGTGGIQYF. The CDR3 nucleotides read TGTGCCAGCAGCTTACCCGGGACAGGGGGCATTCAGTACTTC. The V call is TRBV7-2, the J call TRBJ2-4; 11 bases are a match to TRBD1. After removal of 2 bases from V and 9 bases from J, the junction contained 3 bases not matched to a gene. The V gene's germline CDR1 is SGHTA and CDR2 FQGNSA. The CDR3 runs 14 residues.

The V call is TRBV6-5, the J call TRBJ2-1; D is undetermined. Germline CDR1 reads MNHEY; CDR2 reads SVGAGI. Trimming took 8 bases from V and 0 from J, leaving 14 bases between them. The CDR3 sequence is 15 residues long. The CDR3 DNA sequence: TGTGCCAGCCCCCTCCCAGGTGGCTCCTACAATGAGCAGTTCTTC. Protein product: CASPLPGGSYNEQFF.

This chain uses TRBV19 with TRBJ1-5; unclear D gene. The CDR3 loop spans 18 amino acids. Trimming cost V 6 bases and J 1 base, with 22 bases left between them. The germline CDR1 and CDR2 sequences are LNHDA and SQIVND (reference sequence). The CDR3 nucleotides are TGTGCCAGTAGCCCCCGGGTCCGGTTGATCGTCAGCAATCAGCCCCAGCATTTT. It yields the protein CASSPRVRLIVSNQPQHF.

This clone was counted once. V gene TRBV4-1 combines with J gene TRBJ1-2; D unresolved. Per germline, CDR1 MGHRA and CDR2 YSYEKL. The CDR3 is 16 amino acids. V was trimmed by 3 bases and J by 1 base, leaving 15 bases between them. DNA of the CDR3: TGCGCCAGCAGCCATGGGTGGCCAGGCGTTAACTATGGCTACACCTTC. Its protein is CASSHGWPGVNYGYTF.

J is TRBJ2-5 and V is TRBV5-1; 9 bases are shared with TRBD2. Germline V gene sequence: CDR1 SGHRS, CDR2 YFSETQ. With V trimmed by 0 bases and J by 2 bases, 5 bases remained unmatched. This CDR3 comprises 16 residues. The CDR3 region is CASSLASSGTQETQYF. CDR3 nucleotide sequence: TGCGCCAGCAGCTTGGCGTCTAGCGGGACTCAAGAGACCCAGTACTTC.

V gene TRBV6-5 combines with J gene TRBJ2-1; D gene uncertain. Trimming stripped 6 bases from V and 0 bases from J, with 12 bases between. Germline values: CDR1 MNHEY, CDR2 SVGAGI. CDR3 length: 15 amino acids. Here the CDR3 reads CASRATLSSYNEQFF. CDR3 in DNA: TGTGCCAGCAGAGCGACGCTGAGCTCCTACAATGAGCAGTTCTTC.

This clone has only a few counts. The genes are TRBV5-1 and TRBJ2-1; 7 bases match TRBD2. The CDR3 spans 14 residues. The V gene end was trimmed by 8 bases and the J gene end by 7 bases; junction bases not matched to a gene: 12. Germline CDR1 and CDR2: SGHRS and YFSETQ. The CDR3 region has the DNA TGCGCCAGTAGGCCCCTCGGGGGGAGTAATGAGCAGTTCTTC. Its translation is CASRPLGGSNEQFF.

This clone was observed a handful of times. This chain uses TRBV5-1 with TRBJ2-3, with TRBD2 as a possible D gene (6 bases). Trimming pared 5 bases from V and 1 base from J, leaving 8 bases between. From germline, CDR1 is SGHRS and CDR2 YFSETQ. CDR3 size: 13 residues. The chain's CDR3 is CASRGEGTDTQYF. CDR3 nucleotides: TGCGCCAGCAGAGGGGAGGGCACAGATACGCAGTATTTT. Full variable domain (outside the CDR3, taken from reference TRBV5-1 and TRBJ2-3): KAGVTQTPRYLIKTRGQQVTLSCSPISGHRSVSWYQQTPGQGLQFLFEYFSETQRNKGNFPGRFSGRQFSNSRSEMNVSTLELGDSALYLCASRGEGTDTQYFGPGTRLTVL.

V and J are TRBV5-8 and TRBJ1-3; D uncertain. This CDR3 is built from 14 residues. Trimming removed 2 bases from V and 4 bases from J, with 10 bases in between. The V gene's germline CDR1 is SGHTS and CDR2 YDEGEE. The CDR3 here is CASSFDLTGNTIYF. The CDR3 DNA is TGTGCCAGCAGCTTCGATTTGACAGGAAACACCATATATTTT. The full variable domain, completed using reference TRBV5-8 and TRBJ1-3, is EAGVTQSPTHLIKTRGQQATLRCSPISGHTSVYWYQQALGLGLQFLLWYDEGEERNRGNFPPRFSGRQFPNYSSELNVNALELEDSALYLCASSFDLTGNTIYFGEGSWLTVV.

This rearrangement joins TRBV5-5 to TRBJ1-2; 9 bases match TRBD1. Trimming took 4 bases from V and 4 from J; bases not matched to a gene: 5. The CDR3 is 14 amino acids. Germline loops: CDR1 SGHKS, CDR2 YYEKEE (reference sequence). CDR3 region: CASSPDRGSYGYTF. The CDR3 DNA reads as TGTGCCAGCAGCCCGGACAGGGGAAGCTATGGCTACACCTTC.

Only a few counts were recorded for this clone. V usage is TRBV6-5 and J usage is TRBJ1-4; D unclear. This CDR3 is 15 amino acids long. The germline gives CDR1 MNHEY, CDR2 SVGAGI. V gave up 0 bases and J gave up 7 bases, with 12 bases separating them. The CDR3 loop is CASSYSGGFGEKLFF. CDR3 nucleotide sequence: TGTGCCAGCAGTTACTCCGGCGGGTTCGGTGAAAAACTGTTTTTT.

This clone came up a few times. The chain joins TRBV6-5 to TRBJ1-2; D is perhaps TRBD1 (5 bases). Looked up from germline, CDR1 is MNHEY and CDR2 is SVGAGI. Trimming removed 6 bases from V and 2 bases from J, with 16 bases in between. The CDR3 has 15 amino acids. The CDR3 DNA follows: TGTGCCAGCAGGTCTTCTACAGGTTACAACTATGGCTACACCTTC. Amino acid sequence: CASRSSTGYNYGYTF.